The rows below give T cell receptor beta chains drawn from one sample of a study of metastatic and nonmetastatic thyroid tumors. TCRdb reanalyzed the PCR reads via MiXCR. The profile shows 17,000 or so clones, 27% of them singletons. Sequencing was carried out using adjacent normal tissue. These receptors were obtained from a female donor with papillary thyroid cancer or a benign thyroid nodule (not recorded which). Some clones in this sample may be carry-over from other donors' samples. Each CDR3 is given with its conserved first and last residue. The D gene is left open where the match is weak. Size is stated for part of the rows, as once, few or many counts, or as a class when the clone is expanded.

v_call	clone_size	d_call	j_call	cdr3_aa	cdr3_nt
TRBV7-2	NA	NA	TRBJ2-7	CASSLTSHYEQYF	TGTGCCAGCAGCTTAACGTCGCACTACGAGCAGTACTTC
TRBV18	once	TRBD2	TRBJ2-5	CASSPTGLAGETQYF	TGTGCCAGCTCACCCACGGGACTAGCGGGAGAGACCCAGTACTTC
TRBV28	few	NA	TRBJ1-2	CASSLSGSYGYTF	TGTGCCAGCAGTTTATCGGGCTCGTATGGCTACACCTTC
TRBV29-1	NA	NA	TRBJ2-2	CSVATSSTDTGELFF	TGCAGCGTTGCCACCAGTTCTACAGACACCGGGGAGCTGTTTTTT
TRBV7-2	NA	TRBD1	TRBJ2-1	CASSPQGNEQFF	TGTGCCAGCAGCCCACAGGGGAATGAGCAGTTCTTC
TRBV27	NA	TRBD1	TRBJ2-2	CASSQGTGRGGELFF	TGTGCCAGCAGTCAAGGGACAGGGAGAGGCGGGGAGCTGTTTTTT
TRBV27	NA	NA	TRBJ1-6	CASRIQDNSPLHF	TGTGCCAGCAGAATACAGGATAATTCACCCCTCCACTTT
TRBV6-1	few	NA	TRBJ1-2	CASSEDPAFTGYTF	TGTGCCAGCAGTGAAGATCCCGCATTTACGGGCTACACCTTC
TRBV7-9	NA	NA	TRBJ2-7	CASSSGPEQYF	TGTGCCAGCAGCTCGGGCCCCGAGCAGTACTTC
TRBV11-1	NA	TRBD1	TRBJ1-5	CASSPGTGSLNQPQHF	TGTGCCAGCAGCCCCGGGACAGGGAGCCTAAATCAGCCCCAGCATTTT
TRBV12-3/TRBV12-4	large	NA	TRBJ2-1	CASAHNAAIDNEQFF	TGTGCCAGCGCCCATAATGCGGCCATAGACAATGAGCAGTTCTTC
TRBV28	NA	NA	TRBJ1-2	CASRIWGRPDGYTF	TGTGCCAGCAGAATTTGGGGACGGCCAGATGGCTACACCTTC
TRBV28	NA	NA	TRBJ1-5	CASNSDSNQPQHF	TGTGCCAGCAACTCTGACAGCAATCAGCCCCAGCATTTT
TRBV19	NA	NA	TRBJ1-5	CASSPPDQPQHF	TGTGCCAGTAGTCCCCCCGACCAGCCCCAGCATTTT
TRBV18	NA	TRBD1	TRBJ1-1	CASSPPRGQDTEAFF	TGTGCCAGCTCACCACCGAGGGGGCAGGACACTGAAGCTTTCTTT
TRBV3-1	few	NA	TRBJ1-3	CASSKGRSGSGNTIYF	TGTGCCAGCAGCAAAGGCAGGTCGGGCTCTGGAAACACCATATATTTT
TRBV6-1	few	NA	TRBJ1-5	CASSEGGGSGSRQPQHF	TGTGCCAGCAGTGAAGGTGGGGGGAGCGGGTCTAGACAGCCCCAGCATTTT
TRBV28	NA	TRBD1	TRBJ1-4	CASSFGQVGLLRKLFF	TGTGCCAGCAGTTTCGGACAGGTCGGGTTGTTGCGAAAACTGTTTTTT
TRBV9	few	NA	TRBJ1-1	CASSVGGARTEAFF	TGTGCCAGCAGCGTAGGGGGGGCGAGGACTGAAGCTTTCTTT
TRBV9	NA	NA	TRBJ2-3	CASSPRRGGPTDTQYF	TGTGCCAGCAGCCCCAGGAGGGGGGGCCCCACAGATACGCAGTATTTT
TRBV20-1	few	NA	TRBJ2-7	CSARDARQWGAYF	TGCAGTGCTAGAGATGCCCGACAGTGGGGCGCGTACTTC
TRBV12-3/TRBV12-4	few	TRBD2	TRBJ2-1	CASSLLAGEGSEQFF	TGTGCCAGCAGTCTTCTAGCGGGAGAAGGCAGTGAGCAGTTCTTC
TRBV15	few	NA	TRBJ1-2	CATSGNREYGYTF	TGTGCCACCAGCGGGAACAGGGAGTATGGCTACACCTTC
TRBV11-2	few	TRBD2	TRBJ2-5	CASSLWGGLETQYF	TGTGCCAGCAGCTTGTGGGGGGGTTTGGAGACCCAGTACTTC
TRBV6-2/TRBV6-3	NA	TRBD2	TRBJ2-1	CASSYGLAGPYNEQFF	TGTGCCAGCAGTTACGGACTAGCGGGACCATACAATGAGCAGTTCTTC
TRBV6-2/TRBV6-3	NA	NA	TRBJ2-7	CASSWKRGTTTYEQYF	TGTGCCAGCAGTTGGAAGAGGGGTACAACTACCTACGAGCAGTACTTC
TRBV18	NA	TRBD1	TRBJ1-5	CASSPTNRDRVF	TGTGCCAGCTCACCAACGAACCGGGACAGGGTTTTT
TRBV3-1	NA	NA	TRBJ1-2	CASSQARNSYGYTF	TGTGCCAGCAGCCAAGCCCGGAACTCATATGGCTACACCTTC
TRBV9	NA	NA	TRBJ1-3	CASSPFPGPSGNTIYF	TGTGCCAGCAGCCCCTTTCCGGGGCCTTCTGGAAACACCATATATTTT
TRBV5-1	NA	NA	TRBJ1-3	CASSFGGPGTGNTIYF	TGTGCCAGCAGCTTTGGCGGTCCCGGGACAGGAAACACCATATATTTT
TRBV6-1	NA	NA	TRBJ2-3	CASSPRAGGTDTQYF	TGTGCCAGCAGCCCCAGGGCTGGAGGAACAGATACGCAGTATTTT
TRBV28	NA	NA	TRBJ1-5	CASSLGEADNQPQHF	TGTGCCAGCAGTCTGGGGGAAGCAGACAATCAGCCCCAGCATTTT
TRBV20-1	NA	NA	TRBJ1-2	CSASGTTRTGYTF	TGCAGTGCTTCCGGGACGACCAGGACTGGCTACACCTTC
TRBV27	NA	NA	TRBJ1-2	CASGPGPIKYGYTF	TGTGCCAGCGGCCCTGGGCCGATAAAATATGGCTACACCTTC
TRBV7-2	NA	TRBD1	TRBJ1-1	CASSMTGGVTEAFF	TGTGCCAGCAGCATGACAGGGGGCGTAACTGAAGCTTTCTTT
TRBV6-1	few	TRBD1	TRBJ2-7	CAAHGNRGRNLLEQYF	TGTGCGGCGCATGGGAACAGGGGGCGCAACTTGCTCGAGCAGTACTTC
TRBV28	NA	NA	TRBJ1-2	CASSLYSGYTF	TGTGCCAGCAGTTTATACTCTGGCTACACCTTC
TRBV18	NA	NA	TRBJ2-7	CASSPRWSPKEEQYF	TGTGCCAGCTCACCTCGGTGGTCCCCAAAAGAGGAGCAGTACTTC
TRBV7-2	few	TRBD1	TRBJ1-1	CASSLLQGAKTEAFF	TGTGCCAGCAGCTTACTACAGGGGGCGAAGACTGAAGCTTTCTTT
TRBV2	large	TRBD2	TRBJ2-1	CASSASGRWDNEQFF	TGTGCCAGCAGCGCAAGCGGGAGGTGGGACAATGAGCAGTTCTTC
TRBV20-1	once	NA	TRBJ2-2	CSASNRDGGELFF	TGCAGTGCTAGTAACAGGGATGGCGGGGAGCTGTTTTTT
TRBV5-6	medium-sized	NA	TRBJ2-5	CASSTDFEETQYF	TGTGCCAGCAGCACGGACTTTGAAGAGACCCAGTACTTC
TRBV9	NA	NA	TRBJ2-3	CASSIRQADTQYF	TGTGCCAGCAGCATCCGACAGGCAGATACGCAGTATTTT
TRBV6-5	many	TRBD2	TRBJ2-1	CASSYGLRGGRKAHEQFF	TGTGCCAGCAGTTACGGTTTAAGGGGCGGGAGAAAAGCTCATGAGCAGTTCTTC
TRBV28	NA	NA	TRBJ1-4	CASSSEGIAPQKLFF	TGTGCCAGCAGCAGTGAGGGGATTGCCCCTCAAAAACTGTTTTTT
TRBV11-2	few	NA	TRBJ2-7	CASSTPYEQYF	TGTGCCAGCAGCACACCCTACGAGCAGTACTTC
TRBV11-1	NA	NA	TRBJ2-2	CASSLPGDANPNTGELFF	TGTGCCAGCAGCTTACCAGGGGACGCTAACCCGAACACCGGGGAGCTGTTTTTT
TRBV7-8	medium-sized	NA	TRBJ1-2	CASSPSGQGGGYTF	TGTGCCAGCAGCCCTAGCGGGCAGGGAGGCGGCTACACCTTC